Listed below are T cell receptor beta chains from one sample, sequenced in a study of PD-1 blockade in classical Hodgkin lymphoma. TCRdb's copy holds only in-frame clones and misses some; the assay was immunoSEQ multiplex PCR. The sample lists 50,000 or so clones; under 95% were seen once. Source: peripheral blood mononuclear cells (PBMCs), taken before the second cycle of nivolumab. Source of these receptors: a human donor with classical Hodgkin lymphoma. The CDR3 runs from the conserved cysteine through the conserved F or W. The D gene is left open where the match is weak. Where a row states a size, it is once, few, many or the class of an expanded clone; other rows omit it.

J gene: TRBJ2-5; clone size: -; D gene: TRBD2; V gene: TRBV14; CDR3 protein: CASSQGLAGVETQYF; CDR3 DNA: TGTGCCAGCAGCCAAGGGCTAGCGGGGGTGGAGACCCAGTACTTC
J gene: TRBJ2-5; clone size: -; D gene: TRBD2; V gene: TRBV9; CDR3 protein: CASSISGGKETQYF; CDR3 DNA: TGTGCCAGCAGCATTAGCGGGGGGAAAGAGACCCAGTACTTC
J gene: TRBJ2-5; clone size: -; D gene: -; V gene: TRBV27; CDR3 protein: CASSLLGGQETQYF; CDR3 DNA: TGTGCCAGCAGTTTATTGGGCGGGCAAGAGACCCAGTACTTC
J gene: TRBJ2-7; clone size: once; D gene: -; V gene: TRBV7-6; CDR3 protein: CASSEQSSSYEQYF; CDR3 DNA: TGTGCCAGCAGCGAGCAGAGCAGCTCCTACGAGCAGTACTTC
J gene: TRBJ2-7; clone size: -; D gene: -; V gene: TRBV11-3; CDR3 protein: CASSSDGEQYF; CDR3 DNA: TGTGCCAGCAGCTCCGATGGCGAGCAGTACTTC
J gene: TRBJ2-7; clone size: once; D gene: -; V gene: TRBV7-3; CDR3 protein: CASSLLARDHEQYF; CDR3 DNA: TGTGCCAGCAGCTTGCTCGCCAGGGACCACGAGCAGTACTTC
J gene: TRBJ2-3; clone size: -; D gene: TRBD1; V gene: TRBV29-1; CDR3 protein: CSVESTGGLSTDTQYF; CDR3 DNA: TGCAGCGTTGAATCGACAGGGGGCCTATCCACAGATACGCAGTATTTT
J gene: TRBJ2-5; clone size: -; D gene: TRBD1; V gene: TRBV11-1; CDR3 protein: CASSSPAGGGETQYF; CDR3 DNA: TGTGCCAGCAGTTCTCCCGCAGGGGGCGGAGAGACCCAGTACTTC
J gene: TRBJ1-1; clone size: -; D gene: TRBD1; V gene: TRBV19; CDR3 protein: CASSSDLFRDRRNTEAFF; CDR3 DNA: TGTGCCAGTAGTAGCGATCTTTTCCGGGACAGGAGAAACACTGAAGCTTTCTTT
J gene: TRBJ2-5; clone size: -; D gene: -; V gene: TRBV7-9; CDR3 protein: CASSLSQGQETQYF; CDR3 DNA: TGTGCCAGCAGCTTAAGTCAGGGCCAAGAGACCCAGTACTTC
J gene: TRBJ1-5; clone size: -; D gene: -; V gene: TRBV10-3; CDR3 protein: CAISQDGISNQPQHF; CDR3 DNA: TGTGCCATCAGTCAGGATGGGATAAGCAATCAGCCCCAGCATTTT
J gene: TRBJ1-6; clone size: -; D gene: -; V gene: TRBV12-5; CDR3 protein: CASGEGSSYNSPLHF; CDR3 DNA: TGTGCTAGTGGGGAGGGAAGCTCCTATAATTCACCCCTCCACTTT
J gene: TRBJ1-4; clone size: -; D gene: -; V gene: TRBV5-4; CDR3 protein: CASSLVPNEGEKLFF; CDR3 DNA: TGTGCCAGCAGCTTGGTACCCAACGAGGGCGAAAAACTGTTTTTT
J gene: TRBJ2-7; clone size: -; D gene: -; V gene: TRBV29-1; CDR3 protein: CSVAEGTNEQYF; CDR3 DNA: TGCAGCGTTGCAGAGGGAACGAACGAGCAGTACTTC
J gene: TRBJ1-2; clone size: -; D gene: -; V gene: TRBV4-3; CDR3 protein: CASSQDSAGLLSGYTF; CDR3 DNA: TGCGCCAGCAGCCAAGATTCTGCGGGATTGTTGAGCGGCTACACCTTC
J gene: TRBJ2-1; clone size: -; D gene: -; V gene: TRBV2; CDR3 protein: CASSRTGTASSYNEQFF; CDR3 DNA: TGTGCCAGCAGTAGAACCGGTACAGCGAGCTCCTACAATGAGCAGTTCTTC
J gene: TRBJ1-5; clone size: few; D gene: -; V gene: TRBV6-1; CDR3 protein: CASSEFGGQGNQPQHF; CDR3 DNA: TGTGCCAGCAGTGAATTTGGAGGGCAGGGCAATCAGCCCCAGCATTTT
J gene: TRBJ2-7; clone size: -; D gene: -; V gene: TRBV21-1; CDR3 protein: CASSPSEAGGSAEQYF; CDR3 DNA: TGTGCCAGCAGCCCCTCCGAGGCAGGGGGTTCCGCCGAGCAGTACTTC
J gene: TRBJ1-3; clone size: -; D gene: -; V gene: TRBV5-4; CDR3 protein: CASSPWAGTGNTIYF; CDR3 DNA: TGTGCCAGCAGCCCGTGGGCAGGGACTGGAAACACCATATATTTT
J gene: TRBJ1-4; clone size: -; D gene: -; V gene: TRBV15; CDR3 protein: CATSSSPGEKLFF; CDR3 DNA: TGTGCCACCAGCAGCAGCCCGGGGGAAAAACTGTTTTTT
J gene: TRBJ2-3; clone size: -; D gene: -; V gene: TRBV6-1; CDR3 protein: CASSKGPRTDFSTDTQYF; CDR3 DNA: TGTGCCAGCAGTAAAGGGCCGAGGACAGATTTTAGCACAGATACGCAGTATTTT
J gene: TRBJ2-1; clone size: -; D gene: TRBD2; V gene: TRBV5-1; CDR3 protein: CASGLDIYNEQFF; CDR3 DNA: TGCGCGAGTGGACTAGATATTTACAATGAGCAGTTCTTC
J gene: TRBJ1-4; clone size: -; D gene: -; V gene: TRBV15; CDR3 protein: CATSREGLGAPNEKLFF; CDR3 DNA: TGTGCCACCAGCAGAGAGGGTCTGGGCGCCCCTAATGAAAAACTGTTTTTT
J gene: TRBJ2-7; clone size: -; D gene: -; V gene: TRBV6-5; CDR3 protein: CASTREEVYEQYF; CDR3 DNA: TGTGCCAGCACACGGGAAGAGGTGTACGAGCAGTACTTC
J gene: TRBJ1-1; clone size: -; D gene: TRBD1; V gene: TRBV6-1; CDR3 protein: CASRPDRGTEAFF; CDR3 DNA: TGTGCCAGCAGGCCGGACAGGGGGACTGAAGCTTTCTTT
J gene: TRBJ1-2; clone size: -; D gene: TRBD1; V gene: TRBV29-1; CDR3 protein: CSVVGDRGQGGYTF; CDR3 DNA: TGCAGCGTTGTTGGGGACAGGGGGCAGGGTGGCTACACCTTC
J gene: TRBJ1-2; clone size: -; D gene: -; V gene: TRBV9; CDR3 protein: CASSVGGQEGGHYGYTF; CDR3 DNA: TGTGCCAGCAGCGTAGGCGGTCAGGAAGGGGGGCACTATGGCTACACCTTC
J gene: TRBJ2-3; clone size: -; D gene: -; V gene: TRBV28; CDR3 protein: CASSSIRDPTDTQYF; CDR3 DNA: TGTGCCAGCAGTTCGATCCGGGACCCCACAGATACGCAGTATTTT
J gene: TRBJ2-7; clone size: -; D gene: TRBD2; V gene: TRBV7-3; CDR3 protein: CASSLTSLAGGTRNEQYF; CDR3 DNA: TGTGCCAGCAGCTTAACTTCCCTAGCGGGAGGTACGCGGAACGAGCAGTACTTC
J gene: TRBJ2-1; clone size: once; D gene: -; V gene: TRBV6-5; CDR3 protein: CASSYSAGRHEQFF; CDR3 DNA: TGTGCCAGCAGTTACTCGGCAGGGAGGCATGAGCAGTTCTTC
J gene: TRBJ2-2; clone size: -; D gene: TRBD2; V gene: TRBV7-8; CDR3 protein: CASTKTSGRASVTGELFF; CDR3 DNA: TGTGCCAGCACCAAGACTAGCGGGAGGGCCTCGGTCACCGGGGAGCTGTTTTTT
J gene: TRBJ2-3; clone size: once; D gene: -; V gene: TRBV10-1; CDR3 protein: CASSAQETHRYAVF; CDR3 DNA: TGCGCCAGCAGTGCCCAGGAGACACACAGATACGCAGTATTT